This TCR beta chain was recorded in a study of Ad26.COV2.S vaccination and SARS-CoV-2 variants. For the study at large: A COV1001 Ad26.COV2.S trial-arm participant provided the sample.

The treatment denotes: around 19 received Ad26.COV2.S at low or high dose, single or two shots; a few received placebo; per-sample allocation not given. Sampling took place 63 days after the first vaccine or placebo injection. Cohort 1b enrolled adults aged 18-55 years in Boston. This CDR3 comprises 16 residues. The table came from immunoSEQ multiplex PCR; TCRdb's copy has only in-frame clones and leaves some out. There are about 350,000 clones in the sample; about 87% occur only once, and about 6.4% lies in the top ten. The rearrangement uses TRBV21-1 and TRBJ2-7; the table assigns TRBD1, which was not confirmed against the DNA. TRBV21-1 constitutes a pseudogene. Material: peripheral blood, obtained in a trial of Ad26.COV2.S vaccine versus placebo. The sequence came from a person aged 18-60 years who received the Ad26.COV2.S COVID-19 vaccine or a placebo. The CDR3 DNA reads TGTGCCAGCAGCAAAGGTCCGACACTTAGAGCCTACGAGCAGTACTTC. Encoded protein: CASSKGPTLRAYEQYF.